Below, one T cell receptor (beta chain) is given with its context. Its target is not known. TCRdb analysed the 5' RACE reads with MiXCR anew, one entry per CDR3 protein. The sample includes about 240,000 distinct CDR3 sequences, roughly 13% of them seen just once. The ends lost 3 bases at V and 2 bases at J; junction bases unmatched: 9. The CDR3 runs to 16 residues. Looked up from germline, CDR1 is SGHRS and CDR2 is YFSETQ. This record comes from a study of identical twins. Study-wide results and limits: High-abundance cord blood beta clonotypes had fewer insertions; memory repertoires showed none.

This same sample was also taken into another study, of yellow fever vaccine responses in identical twins.

The chain links TRBV5-1 to TRBJ2-7; 9 nucleotides line up with TRBD1. This clonotype was sampled from a young woman in good health. The source material was memory (CD45RO+) T cells sorted from blood. CDR3 nucleotide sequence: TGCGCCAGCAGCTCACCTCCGGGACAGGGTGCCTACGAGCAGTACTTC. Its protein is CASSSPPGQGAYEQYF. Variable domain in full (rest from reference TRBV5-1 and TRBJ2-7): KAGVTQTPRYLIKTRGQQVTLSCSPISGHRSVSWYQQTPGQGLQFLFEYFSETQRNKGNFPGRFSGRQFSNSRSEMNVSTLELGDSALYLCASSSPPGQGAYEQYFGPGTRLTVT.